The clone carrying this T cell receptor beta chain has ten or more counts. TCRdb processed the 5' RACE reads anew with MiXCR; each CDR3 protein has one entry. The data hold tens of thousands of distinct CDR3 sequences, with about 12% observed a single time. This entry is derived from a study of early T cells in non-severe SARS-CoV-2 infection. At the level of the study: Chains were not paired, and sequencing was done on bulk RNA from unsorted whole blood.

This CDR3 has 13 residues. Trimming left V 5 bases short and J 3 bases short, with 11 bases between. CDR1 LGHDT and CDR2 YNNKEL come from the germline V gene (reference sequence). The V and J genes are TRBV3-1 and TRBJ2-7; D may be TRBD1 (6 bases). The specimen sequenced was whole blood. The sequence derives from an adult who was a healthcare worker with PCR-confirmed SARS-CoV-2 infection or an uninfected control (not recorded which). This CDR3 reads CASSWTVGYEQYF. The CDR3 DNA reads TGTGCCAGCAGCTGGACAGTTGGCTACGAGCAGTACTTC.